The 20 T cell receptor beta chains below all came from one sample that was sequenced in a study of cytomegalovirus exposure and HLA in healthy donors. Libraries were prepared by immunoSEQ multiplex PCR; TCRdb keeps only in-frame clonotypes and omits some of them. The data hold roughly 56,000 clones, with 85% to 90% observed a single time. The material sequenced was PBMCs. The receptors shown here come from a woman under 30 in good health and CMV-seronegative.

The gene calls are TRBV27 and TRBJ1-2; 7 nucleotides agree with TRBD1. This CDR3 is built from 15 residues. Germline values: CDR1 MNHEY, CDR2 SMNVEV (reference sequence). The ends lost 5 bases at V and 4 bases at J; junction bases unmatched: 10. The CDR3 reads CASSPDREFPYGYTF. The DNA for the CDR3 is TGTGCCAGCAGTCCCGACAGGGAATTCCCCTATGGCTACACCTTC.

This chain connects TRBV4-3 to TRBJ2-4; 9 bases match TRBD1. With 4 bases clipped from V and 5 bases from J, the junction kept 0 bases outside the gene matches. The length of the CDR3 is 13 residues. Per germline, CDR1 LGHNA and CDR2 YSLEER. CDR3 protein: CASSRDRENIQYF. The DNA of the CDR3 is TGCGCCAGCAGCCGGGACAGGGAAAACATTCAGTACTTC.

V is TRBV4-1 and J is TRBJ2-5, with 10 bases aligning to TRBD2. CDR1 and CDR2 from the germline V gene are MGHRA and YSYEKL. Trimming cost V 3 bases and J 7 bases; bases outside gene matches: 11. This CDR3 has 16 residues. The CDR3 loop is CASSQPFKRGGGTQYF. CDR3 in DNA: TGCGCCAGCAGCCAGCCTTTCAAGCGGGGGGGCGGGACCCAGTACTTC.

The chain recombines TRBV5-1 with TRBJ2-7; tentatively, D is TRBD2 (6 bases). CDR1 and CDR2 (germline): SGHRS, YFSETQ. The CDR3 consists of 15 residues. V lost 4 bases and J lost 7, with 21 bases in between. CDR3 sequence (DNA): TGCGCCAGCAGCCCTGGAGGCGGGGAGTCGAGAGAGCAGTACTTC. Protein: CASSPGGGESREQYF.

This clone was seen a handful of times. The chain joins TRBV18 to TRBJ2-1; D possibly corresponds to TRBD2 (5 bases). V lost 2 bases and J lost 8, with 10 bases in between. CDR1 KGHSH and CDR2 LQKENI come from the germline V gene. CDR3 length: 13 residues. The chain's CDR3 is CASSPNSRDEQFF. The CDR3 nucleotides read TGTGCCAGCTCACCAAATTCGCGGGATGAGCAGTTCTTC.

The chain recombines TRBV27 with TRBJ1-1; 8 nucleotides line up with TRBD1. CDR3 length: 12 amino acids. V lost 5 bases and J lost 6; bases outside the gene matches: 2. The germline V gene has CDR1 MNHEY and CDR2 SMNVEV (reference sequence). This CDR3 reads CASSGQGPEAFF. CDR3 DNA: TGTGCCAGCAGTGGACAGGGTCCTGAAGCTTTCTTT.

V usage is TRBV28 and J usage is TRBJ2-7; possible D gene TRBD1, 6 bases. This CDR3 comprises 15 residues. The V and J ends lost 7 bases and 6 bases respectively, with 22 bases between them. Per the germline V gene, CDR1 is MDHEN and CDR2 is SYDVKM. This CDR3 reads CASTPLGQGPREQYF. CDR3 DNA sequence: TGTGCCAGCACCCCTCTGGGACAAGGGCCCCGCGAGCAGTACTTC.

This chain connects TRBV4-2 to TRBJ1-2; perhaps TRBD1 as D (6 bases). CDR1 is LGHNA, CDR2 YNFKEQ, per germline. Trimming removed 1 base at V and 4 bases at J, with 13 bases between. The CDR3 spans 15 residues. CDR3 sequence (DNA): TGTGCCAGCAGCCAAGGGCCAGGGGTGGGCTATGGCTACACCTTC. Residues: CASSQGPGVGYGYTF.

The CDR3: CASSTLSLAEETQYF. DNA for the CDR3: TGTGCCAGCAGTACCCTATCACTAGCGGAAGAGACCCAGTACTTC. V gene TRBV28 combines with J gene TRBJ2-5, with 8 bases lining up with TRBD2. Germline trimming cut 5 bases from V and 3 bases from J; bases unmatched to any gene: 8. The CDR3 has 15 amino acids. Germline CDR1 reads MDHEN; CDR2 reads SYDVKM.

The chain recombines TRBV4-3 with TRBJ2-1; 9 nucleotides agree with TRBD1. CDR3 size: 16 residues. Per the germline V gene, CDR1 is LGHNA and CDR2 is YSLEER. After removal of 0 bases from V and 15 bases from J, the junction contained 15 bases not matched to a gene. This chain's CDR3 is CASSQDHHRGQGRLFF. CDR3 coding DNA: TGCGCCAGCAGCCAAGATCATCACAGAGGACAGGGGCGGCTGTTCTTC.

The chain combines TRBV9 with TRBJ1-1; 7 bases fit TRBD1. CDR1 is SGDLS and CDR2 is YYNGEE in the germline V gene. This CDR3 contains 15 residues. V shed 4 bases, J shed 3 bases, and the junction held 9 bases outside the gene matches. The CDR3 region is CASSLTGDADTEAFF. The DNA for the CDR3 is TGTGCCAGCAGCCTAACAGGGGATGCGGACACTGAAGCTTTCTTT.

The chain uses TRBV6-5 and TRBJ1-2, with D possibly TRBD1 on 6 matching bases. CDR3 size: 13 residues. In germline, CDR1 is MNHEY, CDR2 SVGAGI. With 2 bases removed from V and 6 bases from J, the gap between germline ends came to 10 bases. The CDR3 sequence is CASSYLQGHGYTF. The CDR3 region has the DNA TGTGCCAGCAGTTACCTCCAGGGGCATGGCTACACCTTC.

The DNA for the CDR3 is TGTGCCAGCAGTGCGGGACAGGGCAACACCGGGGAGCTGTTTTTT. Residues: CASSAGQGNTGELFF. This chain links TRBV2 with TRBJ2-2; TRBD1 aligns across 9 bases. Germline V lookup: CDR1 SNHLY, CDR2 FYNNEI. The CDR3 spans 15 residues. Losses at the gene ends were 4 bases for V and 2 bases for J; bases not matched to a gene: 2.

The chain links TRBV12-5 to TRBJ2-5, with 14 bases lining up with TRBD2. V lost 6 bases to trimming and J lost 1 base; unmatched junction nucleotides: 7. The CDR3 runs 17 residues. CDR1 is LGHNT and CDR2 is FRNRAP in the germline V gene. The CDR3 spells CASGAGTSGGFQETQYF. CDR3 DNA: TGTGCTAGTGGAGCCGGGACTAGCGGGGGTTTCCAAGAGACCCAGTACTTC.

On this clone: Germline is not matched at one junction end, which may reflect a read error. The chain is built from TRBV7-7 and TRBJ2-5, with 8 bases fitting TRBD1. In germline, CDR1 is SSHAT, CDR2 FNYEAQ (reference sequence). The CDR3 consists of 14 residues. CDR3 region: CASSRTGTQETQYF. CDR3 DNA sequence: TGTGCTAGCAGCCGGACAGGGACCCAAGAGACCCAGTACTTC.

This chain connects TRBV13 to TRBJ2-1, with TRBD1 as a possible D gene (5 bases). This CDR3 region has 15 residues. V shed 5 bases and J shed 2 bases, with 13 bases lying between them. CDR1 is PRHDT and CDR2 is FYEKMQ in the germline V gene (reference sequence). The CDR3 region is CASSQSQGAYNEQFF. The CDR3 coding sequence is TGTGCCAGCAGCCAGAGCCAGGGCGCCTACAATGAGCAGTTCTTC.

The J gene is TRBJ1-2, the V gene TRBV19; 7 nucleotides line up with TRBD1. The V gene end was trimmed by 6 bases and the J gene end by 8 bases; junction bases not matched to a gene: 6. The CDR3 extends over 12 amino acids. Germline loops: CDR1 LNHDA, CDR2 SQIVND (reference sequence). CDR3 DNA: TGTGCCAGTAGGCGACAGGGTGGAGGCTACACCTTC. Translation gives CASRRQGGGYTF.

The chain employs TRBV9 and TRBJ2-1; 11 nucleotides align to TRBD2. The junction had 7 bases not matched to a gene; V was cut back by 4 bases and J by 1 base. This CDR3 comprises 17 residues. Germline lookup yields CDR1 SGDLS and CDR2 YYNGEE. The CDR3: CASSPYSGGASYNEQFF. CDR3 nucleotide sequence: TGTGCCAGCAGCCCGTATAGCGGGGGGGCTTCCTACAATGAGCAGTTCTTC.

J is TRBJ2-6 and V is TRBV7-2, with 9 nucleotides matching TRBD2. The V segment lost 2 bases and the J segment 0 bases; nucleotides outside the gene matches: 8. Germline V gives CDR1 SGHTA, CDR2 FQGNSA. The CDR3 loop spans 19 amino acids. For the CDR3, the DNA is TGTGCCAGCAGCTTATCCCGGGGTAGCGGGAGCTCTGGGGCCAACGTCCTGACTTTC. It codes for CASSLSRGSGSSGANVLTF.

The V and J genes are TRBV20-1 and TRBJ2-1; D perhaps matches TRBD1 (5 bases). This CDR3 region has 11 residues. Germline lookup yields CDR1 DFQATT and CDR2 SNEGSKA (reference sequence). With 7 bases removed from V and 3 bases from J, the gap between germline ends came to 7 bases. Here the CDR3 reads CSGQGYNEQFF. The DNA for the CDR3 is TGCAGTGGCCAGGGCTACAATGAGCAGTTCTTC.